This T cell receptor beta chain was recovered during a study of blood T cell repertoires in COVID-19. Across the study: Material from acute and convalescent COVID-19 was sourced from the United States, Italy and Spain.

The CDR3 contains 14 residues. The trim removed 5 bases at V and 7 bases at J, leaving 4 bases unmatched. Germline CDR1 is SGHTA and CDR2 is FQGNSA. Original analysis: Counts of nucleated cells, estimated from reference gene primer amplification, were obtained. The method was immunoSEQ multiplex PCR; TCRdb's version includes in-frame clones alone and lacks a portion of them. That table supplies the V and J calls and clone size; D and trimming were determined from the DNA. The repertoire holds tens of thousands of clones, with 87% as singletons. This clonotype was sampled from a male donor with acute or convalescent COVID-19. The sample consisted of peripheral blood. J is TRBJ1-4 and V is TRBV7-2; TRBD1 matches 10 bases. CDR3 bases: TGTGCCAGCAGCCCCCGGGACAGGGGTGAAAAACTGTTTTTT. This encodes CASSPRDRGEKLFF.